This T cell receptor beta chain emerged from a study of blood T cells in healthy people across ages. Broader study findings: With naive T cell percentage, TCR beta diversity showed a strong correlation.

Primed by a sample-barcoded 5' primer and a J-beta primer mix, a second PCR proceeded for about 6 to 12 cycles. Every molecule of cDNA carried a tag from a template-switch adaptor with 12 random nucleotides. TCRdb reprocessed the 5' RACE reads with MiXCR, giving one entry per CDR3 protein. The sample lists 800,000 to 950,000 distinct CDR3 sequences; under 50% were seen once. Germline V gene data show CDR1 as SGHAT and CDR2 as FQNNGV. The CDR3 covers 15 residues. To note about this clonotype: Its specificity is unknown.

Sequencing was done on a sample of blood. The sequence came from a man aged 25-40 years in good health. The chain joins TRBV11-2 to TRBJ2-4; D remains unclear. The end of the DNA is better explained by TRBJ2-7, so the J call may be wrong. The DNA for the CDR3 is TGTGCCAGCAGCTTAGATAGTGGCCAGACCTACGAGCAGTACTTC. Protein: CASSLDSGQTYEQYF.